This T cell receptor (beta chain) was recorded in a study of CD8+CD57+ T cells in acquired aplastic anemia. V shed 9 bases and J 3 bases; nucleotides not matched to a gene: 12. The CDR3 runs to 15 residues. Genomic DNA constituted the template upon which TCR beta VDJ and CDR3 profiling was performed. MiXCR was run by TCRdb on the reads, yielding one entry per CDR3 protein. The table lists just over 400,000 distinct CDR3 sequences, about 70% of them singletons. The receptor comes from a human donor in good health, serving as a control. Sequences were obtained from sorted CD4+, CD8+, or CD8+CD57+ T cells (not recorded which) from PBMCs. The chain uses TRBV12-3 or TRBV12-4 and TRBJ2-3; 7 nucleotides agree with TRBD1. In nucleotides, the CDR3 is TGTGCCAGTAGTACCTTGACAGGGCCGACAGATACGCAGTATTTT. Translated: CASSTLTGPTDTQYF.